Only a few counts were recorded for the clone carrying this T cell receptor beta chain. This CDR3 is built from 14 residues. The germline CDR1 and CDR2 sequences are LGHNA and YSLEER. After removal of 7 bases from V and 7 bases from J, the junction contained 11 bases not matched to a gene. The source of the sample is a study of blood T cells in healthy people across ages. PCR was performed a second time for about 7 to 11 cycles using a sample-barcoded 5' primer and a J-beta primer mix. MiXCR was run by TCRdb on the 5' RACE reads, yielding one entry per CDR3 protein. Among some 890,000 distinct CDR3 sequences listed, about 28% were seen once. These same data were also listed under a study on T cells of mothers and their children.

The chain combines TRBV4-3 with TRBJ2-7; 9 nucleotides agree with TRBD2. The material sequenced was blood. This TCR came from a woman between 40 and 50 years old in good health. In DNA form, the CDR3 reads TGCGCCAGCAAGGCTAGCGGGATCTACAATGAGCAGTACTTC. Amino acid sequence: CASKASGIYNEQYF.